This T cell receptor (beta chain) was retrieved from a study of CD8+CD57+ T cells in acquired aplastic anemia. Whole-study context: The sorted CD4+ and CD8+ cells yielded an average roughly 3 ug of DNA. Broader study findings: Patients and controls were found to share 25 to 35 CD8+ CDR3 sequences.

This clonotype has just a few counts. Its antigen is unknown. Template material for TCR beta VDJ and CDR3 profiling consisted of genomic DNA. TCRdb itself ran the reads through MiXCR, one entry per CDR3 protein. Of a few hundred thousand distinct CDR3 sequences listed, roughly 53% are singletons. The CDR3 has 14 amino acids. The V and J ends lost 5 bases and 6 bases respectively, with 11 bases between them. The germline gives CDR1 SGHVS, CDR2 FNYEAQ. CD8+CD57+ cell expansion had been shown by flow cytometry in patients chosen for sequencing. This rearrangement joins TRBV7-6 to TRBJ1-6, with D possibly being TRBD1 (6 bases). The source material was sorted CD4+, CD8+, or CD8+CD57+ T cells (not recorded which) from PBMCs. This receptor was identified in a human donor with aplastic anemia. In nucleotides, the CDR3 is TGTGCCAGCAGCACCGCGGACAGTAATTCACCCCTCCACTTT. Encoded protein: CASSTADSNSPLHF.